This T cell receptor (beta chain) came from a study of tumor-infiltrating lymphocytes in primary liver carcinoma. The source material, roughly 18-31 mg of unsorted bulk tissue, was used to co-extract RNA and DNA. This clonotype was detected ten times or more. The antigen is not known. Study-level findings and limits: Roughly 7.5-24% of top clones, and no more, occurred in all five tumor regions. Tumor-adjacent and tumor-blood pairs shared less of their repertoires than tumor region pairs shared.

With a constant-region primer, TCR beta cDNA was made from about 0.55 ug of total RNA. Each TCR beta library was derived from three nested multiplex PCR rounds that employed slightly modified ARM-PCR. TCRdb processed the multiplex PCR reads anew with MiXCR; each CDR3 protein has one entry. This table holds 100,000 or so distinct CDR3 sequences, more than 65% found once. The sequenced sample consisted of liver tumor tissue from sampling region 5. The subset denotes: tumor region T5, tumor centre. The source of this sequence is a woman in her sixties or seventies with primary liver carcinoma and hepatitis B virus infection.

CDR3 sequence (DNA): TGCAGCACTAAAGCGGGAGGTTTCGGTGAGCAGTTCTTC. Protein product: CSTKAGGFGEQFF. The chain recombines TRBV29-1 with TRBJ2-1; TRBD2 aligns across 9 bases. The V gene end was trimmed by 8 bases and the J gene end by 9 bases; junction bases not matched to a gene: 11. The CDR3 loop spans 13 amino acids. CDR1 is SQVTM and CDR2 is ANQGSEA in the germline V gene.